Listed here are 15 T cell receptor beta chains from one sample, sequenced in a study of radiotherapy plus CTLA-4 blockade in lung cancer. Generated by immunoSEQ multiplex PCR, the TCRdb table keeps only in-frame clones and is missing some. The sample holds around 44,000 clones, 70% to 90% seen once. The sample was peripheral blood, taken from a patient treated with radiotherapy plus ipilimumab. All receptors come from a human donor with non-small cell lung cancer that progressed on radiotherapy plus ipilimumab. Some clones in this sample may be carry-over from other donors' samples.

CDR3 coding DNA: TGTGCCAGCAGGGGGGACAGGGGGAAGCGAAGAGACACCGGGGAGCTGTTTTTT. Amino acid sequence: CASRGDRGKRRDTGELFF. This chain links TRBV28 with TRBJ2-2; 11 bases fit TRBD1. The germline V gene encodes CDR1 MDHEN and CDR2 SYDVKM. The CDR3 has 18 residues. V gave up 6 bases and J gave up 3 bases; unmatched junction bases: 12.

This clone has just a few counts. The rearrangement uses TRBV7-9 and TRBJ2-1; 10 bases map to TRBD2. The germline V gene has CDR1 SEHNR and CDR2 FQNEAQ (reference sequence). This CDR3 region has 15 residues. Unmatched junction bases numbered 7, after V lost 5 bases and J lost 6 bases. CDR3: CASSMLAGVVNEQFF. The CDR3 DNA sequence: TGTGCCAGCAGCATGCTAGCGGGAGTTGTCAATGAGCAGTTCTTC.

The chain joins TRBV2 to TRBJ1-3; D unclear. The germline V gene has CDR1 SNHLY and CDR2 FYNNEI. V lost 3 bases to trimming and J lost 0 bases, with 9 bases between them. This CDR3 is built from 15 residues. The CDR3, as DNA: TGTGCCAGCAGTGATCTACGGGGCTCTGGAAACACCATATATTTT. It specifies CASSDLRGSGNTIYF.

CDR3 DNA sequence: TGTGCCAGCAGCTTAGGACAGGGGGCTTACGAGCAGTACTTC. This gives the protein CASSLGQGAYEQYF. The V and J genes are TRBV27 and TRBJ2-7, with TRBD1 matching over 11 bases. V shed 6 bases, J shed 4 bases, and the junction held 5 bases outside the gene matches. Germline CDR1 and CDR2: MNHEY and SMNVEV (reference sequence). The CDR3 length is 14 residues.

The chain has TRBV4-3 and TRBJ1-2; D remains unclear. Trimming pared 1 base from V and 7 bases from J, leaving 13 bases between. Per the germline V gene, CDR1 is LGHNA and CDR2 is YSLEER. The CDR3 is 14 amino acids. For the CDR3, the DNA is TGCGCCAGCAGCCAAGCTTCAGGTTTAGGTGGCTACACCTTC. It encodes CASSQASGLGGYTF.

The chain couples TRBV6-5 to TRBJ2-3; TRBD1 matches at 8 bases. This CDR3 spans 14 amino acids. V gave up 5 bases and J gave up 4 bases; unmatched junction bases: 5. Germline V gene sequence: CDR1 MNHEY, CDR2 SVGAGI. DNA for the CDR3: TGTGCCAGCAGTACCACAGGGGGGTCAGATACGCAGTATTTT. Encoded protein: CASSTTGGSDTQYF.

The chain recombines TRBV29-1 with TRBJ1-2, with 8 nucleotides matching TRBD1. This CDR3 is 13 amino acids long. Germline V gene sequence: CDR1 SQVTM, CDR2 ANQGSEA. V shed 4 bases, J shed 6 bases, and the junction held 7 bases outside the gene matches. CDR3 sequence: CSVVDREYHGYTF. CDR3 in DNA: TGCAGCGTTGTGGACAGGGAATACCATGGCTACACCTTC.

This clone was seen a few times. In DNA form, the CDR3 reads TGTGCCAGCCGGCCTAGACAGGGTAGCAATCAGCCCCAGCATTTT. Translated: CASRPRQGSNQPQHF. V usage is TRBV6-1 and J usage is TRBJ1-5, with 7 bases aligning to TRBD1. V lost 8 bases to trimming and J lost 0 bases; unmatched junction nucleotides: 7. CDR1 and CDR2 (germline): MNHNS, SASEGT. The CDR3 is 15 residues long.

V and J are TRBV5-1 and TRBJ1-1; D unclear. Per germline, CDR1 SGHRS and CDR2 YFSETQ. CDR3 length equals 14 residues. The V gene lost 4 bases and the J gene lost 6 bases, with 16 bases spanning the gap. The CDR3 protein is CASSDPRDISEAFF. The CDR3 DNA follows: TGCGCCAGCAGCGACCCGAGGGATATCTCTGAAGCTTTCTTT.

The rearrangement joins TRBV6-5 to TRBJ2-7; TRBD1 agrees at 9 bases. The CDR3 runs 13 residues. Germline CDR1 is MNHEY and CDR2 is SVGAGI. Trimming at V came to 11 bases and at J to 4 bases, leaving 9 bases not matched to a gene. DNA for the CDR3: TGTGCCGCACTTGACAGGGGGAGATACGAGCAGTACTTC. This encodes CAALDRGRYEQYF.

CDR3 region: CASSYGALGSYGYTF. The CDR3 DNA follows: TGTGCCAGCAGTTACGGTGCTTTGGGGAGCTATGGCTACACCTTC. The chain combines TRBV6-5 with TRBJ1-2; D is ambiguous. Germline-derived CDR1 and CDR2 are MNHEY and SVGAGI. This CDR3 is 15 amino acids long. The V end lost 2 bases, the J end lost 4 bases, and 14 bases lay between the germline ends.

This clone is a singleton in its sample. The V and J genes are TRBV9 and TRBJ2-6; 8 nucleotides agree with TRBD2. This CDR3 is 19 amino acids long. The germline gives CDR1 SGDLS, CDR2 YYNGEE. The junction had 13 bases not matched to a gene; V was cut back by 5 bases and J by 0 bases. The CDR3 nucleotides are TGTGCCAGCAGTCCTTCGGGGGGGCTCCCCAACTCTGGGGCCAACGTCCTGACTTTC. Amino acids: CASSPSGGLPNSGANVLTF.

V and J are TRBV30 and TRBJ2-1; D possibly corresponds to TRBD2 (6 bases). Looked up from germline, CDR1 is GTSNPN and CDR2 is SVGIG (reference sequence). The V gene lost 0 bases and the J gene lost 3 bases, with 9 bases spanning the gap. This CDR3 is built from 14 residues. The CDR3 loop is CAWSVRGLYNEQFF. The CDR3 nucleotides read TGTGCCTGGAGTGTACGGGGACTCTACAATGAGCAGTTCTTC.

This chain uses TRBV18 with TRBJ2-5; 9 bases fit TRBD1. The end of the DNA is better explained by TRBJ2-7, so the J call may be wrong. Germline CDR1 and CDR2: KGHSH and LQKENI. The CDR3 has 14 residues. As DNA, the CDR3 is TGTGCCAGCTCCCGGGACAGGGTCGACAGCGAGCAGTACTTC. Its protein product is CASSRDRVDSEQYF.

This chain uses TRBV5-1 with TRBJ1-1; 7 bases are a match to TRBD1. Germline trimming cut 1 base from V and 4 bases from J; bases unmatched to any gene: 1. The CDR3 spans 13 residues. The germline CDR1 and CDR2 sequences are SGHRS and YFSETQ. The CDR3 protein is CASSLTGVTEAFF. CDR3 nucleotide sequence: TGCGCCAGCAGCTTGACAGGGGTCACTGAAGCTTTCTTT.